These T cell receptor beta chains were read from a single sample in a study of T cell repertoires in cytomegalovirus infection. Their specific antigens are unknown. TCRdb redid the calling of the reads with MiXCR, one entry per CDR3 protein. The table lists about 770,000 distinct CDR3 sequences, 25% to 35% of them singletons. Sample: cultured CD8+ T cells from PBMCs, taken from culture after CMV antigen stimulation. The source of these receptors is a human donor in good health (CMV status not recorded). Some clones in this sample may be carry-over from other donors' samples. Each CDR3 is given with its conserved first and last residue. A D gene is named only where the DNA matches it firmly. Size values are once, few and many counts, or a class for expanded clones, and some rows have none.

size: .; D: TRBD1; J: TRBJ2-1; V: TRBV2; CDR3: CASRVGRGLYNEQFF; DNA: TGTGCCAGCAGAGTGGGCAGGGGGCTGTACAATGAGCAGTTCTTC
size: .; D: TRBD2; J: TRBJ2-1; V: TRBV20-1; CDR3: CSARSAGGPYLYNEQFF; DNA: TGCAGTGCTAGAAGCGCGGGGGGGCCGTACCTGTACAATGAGCAGTTCTTC
size: .; D: TRBD1; J: TRBJ2-7; V: TRBV5-6; CDR3: CASSSLGTGLYEQYF; DNA: TGTGCCAGCAGCTCCTTAGGGACAGGGTTATACGAGCAGTACTTC
size: .; D: TRBD1; J: TRBJ2-3; V: TRBV6-4; CDR3: CASSTWDSRTDTQYF; DNA: TGTGCCAGCAGCACTTGGGACAGCCGCACAGATACGCAGTATTTT
size: few; D: .; J: TRBJ1-4; V: TRBV19; CDR3: CASTKGVANEKLFF; DNA: TGTGCCAGTACCAAGGGAGTCGCTAATGAAAAACTGTTTTTT
size: .; D: TRBD1; J: TRBJ2-3; V: TRBV19; CDR3: CASSTDRGGTDTQYF; DNA: TGTGCCAGTAGTACCGACAGGGGAGGCACAGATACGCAGTATTTT
size: few; D: .; J: TRBJ1-1; V: TRBV10-3; CDR3: CAISMDRMNTEAFF; DNA: TGTGCCATCAGCATGGACAGAATGAACACTGAAGCTTTCTTT
size: .; D: .; J: TRBJ1-1; V: TRBV27; CDR3: CASSLSAHPNTEAFF; DNA: TGTGCCAGCAGTTTATCGGCCCATCCCAACACTGAAGCTTTCTTT
size: many; D: TRBD2; J: TRBJ2-1; V: TRBV7-6; CDR3: CASSSSGGDNEQFF; DNA: TGTGCCAGCAGCTCTAGCGGGGGGGACAATGAGCAGTTCTTC
size: .; D: .; J: TRBJ1-1; V: TRBV7-9; CDR3: CASSSVAVFF; DNA: TGTGCCAGCAGCTCAGTCGCCGTCTTCTTT
size: few; D: .; J: TRBJ1-3; V: TRBV7-6; CDR3: CASSSKGLGGSGNTIYF; DNA: TGTGCCAGCAGCTCAAAGGGCTTAGGGGGATCTGGAAACACCATATATTTT
size: once; D: .; J: TRBJ1-1; V: TRBV20-1; CDR3: CSARVGWGTEAFF; DNA: TGCAGTGCTAGGGTAGGGTGGGGGACTGAAGCTTTCTTT
size: few; D: .; J: TRBJ1-5; V: TRBV12-3/TRBV12-4; CDR3: CASTWGRARLFSNQPQHF; DNA: TGTGCCAGCACCTGGGGCAGGGCCCGTCTCTTTAGCAATCAGCCCCAGCATTTT
size: .; D: .; J: TRBJ1-5; V: TRBV27; CDR3: CASSYLQGGQPQHF; DNA: TGTGCCAGCAGTTACTTACAGGGTGGTCAGCCCCAGCATTTT
size: .; D: .; J: TRBJ1-1; V: TRBV27; CDR3: CASSLSAAGYTEAFF; DNA: TGTGCCAGCAGTTTATCAGCGGCAGGGTACACTGAAGCTTTCTTT
size: .; D: .; J: TRBJ2-1; V: TRBV12-3/TRBV12-4; CDR3: CASSPYGIHEQFF; DNA: TGTGCCAGCAGCCCCTACGGGATACATGAGCAGTTCTTC
size: many; D: TRBD1; J: TRBJ1-6; V: TRBV3-1; CDR3: CASSGWTGSYSPLHF; DNA: TGTGCCAGCAGCGGTTGGACAGGGAGTTATTCACCCCTCCACTTT
size: .; D: .; J: TRBJ2-7; V: TRBV27; CDR3: CASVSGPPYEQYF; DNA: TGTGCCAGCGTTTCAGGACCCCCCTACGAGCAGTACTTC
size: few; D: .; J: TRBJ2-1; V: TRBV7-8; CDR3: CASSLSLGVNEQFF; DNA: TGTGCCAGCAGCTTAAGTTTAGGGGTCAATGAGCAGTTCTTC
size: .; D: TRBD1; J: TRBJ1-1; V: TRBV7-9; CDR3: CASRKGGQGVNTEAFF; DNA: TGTGCCAGCCGGAAGGGAGGACAGGGGGTCAACACTGAAGCTTTCTTT
size: .; D: TRBD2; J: TRBJ2-7; V: TRBV12-3/TRBV12-4; CDR3: CASSSGTSGGGYEQYF; DNA: TGTGCCAGCAGTTCCGGGACTAGCGGGGGTGGGTACGAGCAGTACTTC
size: few; D: .; J: TRBJ2-2; V: TRBV28; CDR3: CASLSPTGTGELFF; DNA: TGTGCCAGCCTATCTCCGACAGGCACCGGGGAGCTGTTTTTT
size: .; D: TRBD1; J: TRBJ2-1; V: TRBV7-8; CDR3: CASSSFSGTGTYNEQFF; DNA: TGTGCCAGCAGCTCTTTTTCCGGGACAGGGACCTACAATGAGCAGTTCTTC
size: few; D: TRBD1; J: TRBJ2-7; V: TRBV12-3/TRBV12-4; CDR3: CATRSGTGDYEQYF; DNA: TGTGCCACCCGTTCCGGGACAGGGGACTACGAGCAGTACTTC
size: .; D: .; J: TRBJ1-2; V: TRBV27; CDR3: CASSFAGGYGYTF; DNA: TGTGCCAGCAGTTTTGCCGGGGGCTATGGCTACACCTTC
size: many; D: TRBD1; J: TRBJ1-2; V: TRBV6-2/TRBV6-3; CDR3: CASTWTGTYGYTF; DNA: TGTGCCAGCACCTGGACAGGAACCTATGGCTACACCTTC
size: .; D: TRBD1; J: TRBJ2-2; V: TRBV13; CDR3: CASSLRGQEAAGELFF; DNA: TGTGCCAGCAGCTTGAGGGGACAGGAGGCCGCCGGGGAGCTGTTTTTT
size: few; D: .; J: TRBJ2-5; V: TRBV27; CDR3: CATSGGGETQYF; DNA: TGTGCCACCTCAGGGGGGGGAGAGACCCAGTACTTC
size: .; D: .; J: TRBJ1-5; V: TRBV6-2/TRBV6-3; CDR3: CASTELRSNQPQHF; DNA: TGTGCCAGCACTGAGTTGAGAAGCAATCAGCCCCAGCATTTT
size: .; D: TRBD1; J: TRBJ2-1; V: TRBV6-4; CDR3: CASSAGQGSHNEQFF; DNA: TGTGCCAGCAGTGCGGGACAGGGGTCCCACAATGAGCAGTTCTTC
size: .; D: .; J: TRBJ2-7; V: TRBV7-8; CDR3: CASSLARGAYEQYF; DNA: TGTGCCAGCAGCTTAGCCCGAGGCGCCTACGAGCAGTACTTC
size: few; D: .; J: TRBJ1-2; V: TRBV6-5; CDR3: CASSPWEGGSYGYTF; DNA: TGTGCCAGCAGTCCCTGGGAGGGGGGATCTTATGGCTACACCTTC
size: few; D: TRBD2; J: TRBJ2-5; V: TRBV6-5; CDR3: CASSYTGLAGGETQYF; DNA: TGTGCCAGCAGTTACACCGGACTAGCGGGGGGAGAGACCCAGTACTTC
size: .; D: .; J: TRBJ1-1; V: TRBV19; CDR3: CATSLSGNTEAFF; DNA: TGTGCCACCTCTCTCTCGGGAAACACTGAAGCTTTCTTT
size: few; D: TRBD1; J: TRBJ1-4; V: TRBV12-3/TRBV12-4; CDR3: CASRGSGQGDEKLFF; DNA: TGTGCCAGCAGGGGGAGCGGCCAGGGGGATGAAAAACTGTTTTTT
size: .; D: .; J: TRBJ1-1; V: TRBV12-5; CDR3: CASGFGGSGEAFF; DNA: TGTGCTAGTGGTTTTGGGGGGTCAGGCGAAGCTTTCTTT
size: .; D: .; J: TRBJ1-4; V: TRBV20-1; CDR3: CSARDGPPFF; DNA: TGCAGTGCTAGAGATGGACCCCCATTTTTT
size: .; D: .; J: TRBJ2-1; V: TRBV24-1; CDR3: CATSDPRGINEQFF; DNA: TGTGCCACCAGTGACCCCCGGGGCATAAACGAGCAGTTCTTC
size: .; D: .; J: TRBJ1-1; V: TRBV6-2/TRBV6-3; CDR3: CASSYPLQNTEAFF; DNA: TGTGCCAGCAGTTACCCATTACAGAACACTGAAGCTTTCTTT
size: many; D: .; J: TRBJ2-1; V: TRBV6-6; CDR3: CASSYSRGFRQLDNEQFF; DNA: TGTGCCAGCAGTTACTCGAGGGGGTTTCGGCAGTTGGACAATGAGCAGTTCTTC
size: few; D: .; J: TRBJ2-1; V: TRBV4-1; CDR3: CASSHTLGDEQFF; DNA: TGCGCCAGCAGCCATACTCTGGGGGATGAGCAGTTCTTC